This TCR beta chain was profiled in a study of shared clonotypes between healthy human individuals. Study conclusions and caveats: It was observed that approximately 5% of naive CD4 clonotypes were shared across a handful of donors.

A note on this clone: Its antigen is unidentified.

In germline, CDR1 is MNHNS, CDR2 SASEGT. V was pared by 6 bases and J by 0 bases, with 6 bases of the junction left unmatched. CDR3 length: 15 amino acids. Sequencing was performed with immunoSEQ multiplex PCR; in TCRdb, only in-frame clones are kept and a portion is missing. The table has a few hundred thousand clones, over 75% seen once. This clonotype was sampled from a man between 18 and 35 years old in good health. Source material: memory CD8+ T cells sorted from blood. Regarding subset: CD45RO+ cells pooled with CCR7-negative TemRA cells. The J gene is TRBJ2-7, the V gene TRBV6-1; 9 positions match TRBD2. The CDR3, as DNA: TGTGCCAGCAGGGGCCTAGCGGGGAACTCCTACGAGCAGTACTTC. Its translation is CASRGLAGNSYEQYF.